Listed here are 21 T cell receptor beta chains from one sample, sequenced in a study of blood T cell repertoires in COVID-19. Measured with immunoSEQ multiplex PCR; TCRdb has only the in-frame clones, and not every one. The sample consists of 300,000 to 400,000 clones, around 86% of them appearing once. The sample comprised PBMCs or T cells enriched from blood (not recorded which). All receptors come from a middle-aged woman with acute COVID-19.

This clone appeared a single time. J is TRBJ2-7 and V is TRBV6-6; 7 bases align to TRBD2. The CDR3 has 15 residues. The germline V gene has CDR1 MNHNY and CDR2 SVGAGI (reference sequence). V shed 5 bases, J shed 6 bases, and the junction held 13 bases outside the gene matches. The CDR3, as DNA: TGTGCCAGCAGTCGACCCCTGACTAGCTCAGCCGAGCAGTACTTC. Protein product: CASSRPLTSSAEQYF.

The chain joins TRBV13 to TRBJ2-3; no definite D call. The CDR3 loop spans 14 amino acids. Germline V CDR1 and CDR2: PRHDT, FYEKMQ (reference sequence). V dropped 2 bases and J dropped 4 bases, with 10 bases sitting between them. The CDR3 DNA is TGTGCCAGCAGCTTACTAGACCTCCCAGATACGCAGTATTTT. Amino acid sequence: CASSLLDLPDTQYF.

The rearrangement joins TRBV5-6 to TRBJ2-5, with 10 bases lining up with TRBD2. This CDR3 comprises 18 residues. Per the germline V gene, CDR1 is SGHDT and CDR2 is YYEEEE. The J segment lost 1 base and the V segment lost 1 base, leaving 10 bases of the junction unmatched. The CDR3 DNA is TGTGCCAGCAGCTTGAGGACTAGCGGAGCCCTTTTCCAAGAGACCCAGTACTTC. Amino acids: CASSLRTSGALFQETQYF.

This chain connects TRBV29-1 to TRBJ2-1; D is undetermined. The V end lost 3 bases, the J end lost 7 bases, and 10 bases lay between the germline ends. CDR1 is SQVTM and CDR2 is ANQGSEA in the germline V gene. The CDR3 loop spans 12 amino acids. As DNA, the CDR3 is TGCAGCGTTGACGGTGAGGCGAATGAGCAGTTCTTC. Translation: CSVDGEANEQFF.

This sequence joins TRBV19 and TRBJ1-1; D may be TRBD1 (6 bases). Per the germline V gene, CDR1 is LNHDA and CDR2 is SQIVND (reference sequence). The V end was cut by 6 bases, the J end by 4 bases, with 12 bases between. The CDR3 spans 13 residues. This chain's CDR3 is CASSNNRATEAFF. CDR3 DNA sequence: TGTGCCAGTAGCAACAACAGGGCCACTGAAGCTTTCTTT.

V usage is TRBV2 and J usage is TRBJ2-7, with a weak D call TRBD2 (5 bases). Germline CDR1 and CDR2: SNHLY and FYNNEI. The germline V and J ends were trimmed by 10 bases and 2 bases, with 18 bases remaining between them. The CDR3 loop spans 14 amino acids. The CDR3 reads CANHDGVGTYEQYF. In nucleotides, the CDR3 is TGTGCCAACCACGACGGGGTCGGGACCTACGAGCAGTACTTC.

The sample holds one count of this clone. The CDR3 reads CATSGSGSNQPQHF. In DNA, the CDR3 is TGTGCCACCAGTGGGTCAGGGAGCAATCAGCCCCAGCATTTT. The chain uses TRBV24-1 and TRBJ1-5; maybe TRBD1 (5 bases). V dropped 5 bases and J dropped 1 base, with 8 bases sitting between them. Germline V gene lookup returns CDR1 KGHDR and CDR2 SFDVKD. The CDR3 length is 14 residues.

The V and J genes are TRBV6-5 and TRBJ2-1; 12 nucleotides align to TRBD2. The CDR3 is 14 residues long. Germline-derived CDR1 and CDR2 are MNHEY and SVGAGI. V lost 9 bases and J lost 3; bases outside the gene matches: 3. CDR3 amino acids: CASRTSGNYNEQFF. CDR3 bases: TGTGCCAGTAGGACTAGCGGGAACTACAATGAGCAGTTCTTC.

CDR3: CASNGFYGYTF. The DNA for the CDR3 is TGTGCCAGTAATGGCTTCTATGGCTACACCTTC. The rearrangement joins TRBV19 to TRBJ1-2; D is uncertain. The CDR3 is made up of 11 amino acids. Trimming left V 7 bases short and J 4 bases short, with 7 bases between. Germline V lookup: CDR1 LNHDA, CDR2 SQIVND (reference sequence). The whole variable domain, filled in from reference TRBV19 and TRBJ1-2, reads DGGITQSPKYLFRKEGQNVTLSCEQNLNHDAMYWYRQDPGQGLRLIYYSQIVNDFQKGDIAEGYSVSREKKESFPLTVTSAQKNPTAFYLCASNGFYGYTFGSGTRLTVV.

The genes are TRBV3-1 (or the pseudogene TRBV3-2) and TRBJ2-2; 10 bases agree with TRBD2. J lost 0 bases, V lost 0 bases, and 13 bases had no gene match. CDR3 length equals 21 residues. CDR1 LGHDT and CDR2 YNNKEL come from the germline V gene (reference sequence). CDR3 in amino acids: CASSQDWGWTSGYSNTGELFF. In nucleotides, the CDR3 is TGTGCCAGCAGCCAAGATTGGGGGTGGACTAGCGGCTATTCGAACACCGGGGAGCTGTTTTTT.

The chain carries TRBV6-4 and TRBJ2-3, with D tentatively TRBD1 (5 bases). V shed 4 bases and J shed 0 bases, with 17 bases lying between them. The length of the CDR3 is 17 residues. CDR1 MRHNA and CDR2 SNTAGT come from the germline V gene. The CDR3 is CASSGGMQGLSTDTQYF. CDR3 DNA sequence: TGTGCCAGCAGTGGGGGTATGCAGGGCCTTAGCACAGATACGCAGTATTTT.

This chain uses TRBV15 with TRBJ1-6; TRBD1 agrees at 11 bases. The CDR3 runs to 17 residues. V was pared by 5 bases and J by 8 bases, with 11 bases of the junction left unmatched. Germline V gene data show CDR1 as LNHNV and CDR2 as YYDKDF (reference sequence). The CDR3 DNA is TGTGCCACCAGCGACCACGGACAGGGGGCTTTTGATTCACCCCTCCACTTT. Its translation: CATSDHGQGAFDSPLHF.

This clone was seen a single time. The chain uses TRBV11-2 and TRBJ1-3; D may be TRBD1 (5 bases). Trimming left V 7 bases short and J 7 bases short, with 23 bases between. The CDR3 is made up of 16 amino acids. The germline gives CDR1 SGHAT, CDR2 FQNNGV. The CDR3 reads CASTKITGGFLNTIYF. In DNA form, the CDR3 reads TGTGCCAGCACCAAGATCACGGGGGGGTTTCTTAACACCATATATTTT.

This chain uses TRBV11-3 with TRBJ2-3, with 9 bases that match TRBD2. The CDR3 runs 15 residues. Germline trimming cut 1 base from V and 6 bases from J; bases unmatched to any gene: 5. The germline V gene has CDR1 SGHNT and CDR2 YENEEA. CDR3 residues: CASSLGGTSIDTQYF. CDR3 nucleotides: TGTGCCAGCAGCTTAGGGGGGACTAGCATTGATACGCAGTATTTT.

The V call is TRBV21-1, the J call TRBJ2-2; the table's D call TRBD1 went unverified against the DNA. TRBV21-1 is noted as a pseudogene. CDR3 length equals 18 residues. The CDR3 DNA follows: TGTGCCAGCAGCAAAGACGTCGGGACACCTGGGAACACCGGGGAGCTGTTTTTT. Protein: CASSKDVGTPGNTGELFF.

This clone was detected only once. DNA of the CDR3: TGTGCCAGCTCACCCTCCGGGACAGGTATTCAGGAGCAGTTCTTC. This encodes CASSPSGTGIQEQFF. The J gene is TRBJ2-1, the V gene TRBV18, with 8 bases identical to TRBD1. The CDR3 is made up of 15 amino acids. CDR1 is KGHSH, CDR2 LQKENI, per germline. V was clipped by 3 bases and J by 10 bases; unmatched bases: 11.

The chain joins TRBV10-3 to TRBJ2-2; 9 bases are a match to TRBD1. The CDR3 runs 13 residues. The germline V gene encodes CDR1 ENHRY and CDR2 SYGVKD. V lost 6 bases and J lost 7; bases outside the gene matches: 3. CDR3 amino acids: CAISGTGNGELFF. CDR3 nucleotides: TGTGCCATCAGCGGGACAGGGAACGGGGAGCTGTTTTTT.

The V gene is TRBV28, the J gene TRBJ2-7; the match to TRBD1 covers 7 bases. The germline gives CDR1 MDHEN, CDR2 SYDVKM. The CDR3 loop spans 14 amino acids. Trimming removed 5 bases from V and 0 bases from J; junction bases left unmatched: 4. The CDR3 bases are TGTGCCAGCAGTCGACCAGGGGGCTCCTACGAGCAGTACTTC. Translation gives CASSRPGGSYEQYF.

As regards this clone: Other DNA sequences within the sample encode an identical CDR3. The gene calls are TRBV7-2 and TRBJ1-4, with D perhaps matching TRBD1 (5 bases). This CDR3 contains 14 residues. Germline CDR1 SGHTA, CDR2 FQGNSA. Trimming stripped 0 bases from V and 5 bases from J, with 7 bases between. DNA of the CDR3: TGTGCCAGCAGCTTAGCCGGGGGAAATGAAAAACTGTTTTTT. It specifies CASSLAGGNEKLFF.

This chain links TRBV28 with TRBJ2-7; TRBD1 matches at 8 bases. This CDR3 is 14 amino acids long. The germline V gene encodes CDR1 MDHEN and CDR2 SYDVKM. V was pared by 2 bases and J by 3 bases, with 3 bases of the junction left unmatched. In DNA, the CDR3 is TGTGCCAGCAGTTTACAGGGGGCATACTACGAGCAGTACTTC. Translating gives CASSLQGAYYEQYF.

This chain links TRBV10-3 with TRBJ2-7; D is perhaps TRBD1 (6 bases). This CDR3 is 13 amino acids long. Germline V gene sequence: CDR1 ENHRY, CDR2 SYGVKD. The ends were cut back, 6 bases at V and 4 bases at J, with 13 bases in the middle. The CDR3 region is CAIRGAEKYEQYF. The CDR3 DNA is TGTGCCATCAGGGGGGCCGAGAAATACGAGCAGTACTTC.